This T cell receptor beta chain was recovered during a study of CD8 T cells in Susac syndrome. Trimming left V 1 base short and J 14 bases short, with 15 bases between. The CDR3 length is 13 residues. The V gene's germline CDR1 is SGHVS and CDR2 FQNEAQ. Negative isolation was used for CD8+ and CD4+ T cells and FACS enrichment for TEMRA cells. Random hexamers were used to reverse transcribe the RNA input (about 0.5 to 1 ug). Amplification of TCR beta CDR3 by immunoSEQ multiplex PCR spanned 54 Vbeta and 13 Jbeta. TCRdb re-called the immunoSEQ multiplex PCR reads through MiXCR, storing one row per CDR3 protein. This sample carries about 250,000 distinct CDR3 sequences, over 85% of them seen once, and the ten largest clones take 0.065% to 0.08%.

The rearrangement links TRBV7-8 to TRBJ2-1; D may be TRBD2 (6 bases). Sequenced input: CD4+ T cells from PBMCs. The receptor comes from a human donor with multiple sclerosis. CDR3: CASSLVEVAEEFF. The CDR3 region has the DNA TGTGCCAGCAGCTTAGTTGAGGTAGCGGAAGAGTTCTTC.